Listed below are T cell receptor beta chains from one sample, sequenced in a study of shared clonotypes between healthy human individuals. Clones were read by immunoSEQ multiplex PCR, and TCRdb kept only the in-frame ones, dropping some. The sample yields millions of clones, just over 90% seen once. Sequencing was carried out using naive CD4+ T cells from PBMCs. The receptors stem from a man between 18 and 35 years old in good health. Some clones in this sample may be carry-over from other donors' samples. Each CDR3 is given with its conserved first and last residue. D genes are given only for firm matches. The size of a clone is reported for some rows only, either as once, few or many, or as a class for expanded clones.

d_call | clone_size | j_call | v_call | cdr3_nt | cdr3_aa
NA | NA | TRBJ1-5 | TRBV30 | TGTGCCTGGAGTGTACAACGCAGTGGGAGCAATCAGCCCCAGCATTTT | CAWSVQRSGSNQPQHF
NA | NA | TRBJ1-5 | TRBV19 | TGTGCCAGTAGTATCGGCAGGGCGGGGAATCAGCCCCAGCATTTT | CASSIGRAGNQPQHF
TRBD1 | NA | TRBJ2-4 | TRBV9 | TGTGCCAGCAGCGTAGAAGGGACAGTTAAAAACATTCAGTACTTC | CASSVEGTVKNIQYF
NA | NA | TRBJ2-7 | TRBV9 | TGTGCCAGCAGCGTAGCGGCTAGGGCGGATTACGAGCAGTACTTC | CASSVAARADYEQYF
TRBD2 | NA | TRBJ2-1 | TRBV7-2 | TGTGCCAGCAGGCAGAGACTAGCGGGAGATTACAATGAGCAGTTCTTC | CASRQRLAGDYNEQFF
NA | NA | TRBJ2-7 | TRBV6-4 | TGTGCCAGCACCACAACCGCCCTACAGGGGGGGGTAGAGGAGCAGTACTTC | CASTTTALQGGVEEQYF
NA | NA | TRBJ2-6 | TRBV20-1 | TGCAGTGCCACGCGACGGGAATTCCTGACTTTC | CSATRREFLTF
NA | NA | TRBJ2-7 | TRBV27 | TGTGCCAGCAGTTTATACCGTCCGGGGCGGGCTGACTACGAGCAGTACTTC | CASSLYRPGRADYEQYF
TRBD1 | NA | TRBJ1-2 | TRBV10-3 | TGTGCCACCGGGACAGGCTCTGGCTACACCTTC | CATGTGSGYTF
TRBD2 | NA | TRBJ2-3 | TRBV2 | TGTGCCAGCAGTCTTCCTAGCGGGAGGGGAGATACGCAGTATTTT | CASSLPSGRGDTQYF
NA | NA | TRBJ2-3 | TRBV5-1 | TGCGCCAGCAGCGACCCAGGGGTCGGGGATACGCAGTATTTT | CASSDPGVGDTQYF
TRBD1 | NA | TRBJ2-7 | TRBV27 | TGTGCCAGCAGCAACAGACAGGGAGCCTACGAGCAGTACTTC | CASSNRQGAYEQYF
TRBD1 | NA | TRBJ1-1 | TRBV7-9 | TGTGCCAGCAGCTTAGGGGACAGGGTTCGCGCTTTCTTT | CASSLGDRVRAFF
TRBD1 | NA | TRBJ2-7 | TRBV6-5 | TGTGCCAGCAGTTATACCGGGACAGACTACGAGCAGTACTTC | CASSYTGTDYEQYF
NA | few | TRBJ2-7 | TRBV2 | TGTGCCAGCAGTCCCTCCTACGAGCAGTACTTC | CASSPSYEQYF
NA | NA | TRBJ2-5 | TRBV15 | TGTGCCACCAGCCCTAGGTTACTAGGCGGCCAAGAGACCCAGTACTTC | CATSPRLLGGQETQYF
TRBD2 | NA | TRBJ2-3 | TRBV4-2 | TGTGCCAGCAGCCAAGGCCCAGCGGGAGGGTCCACAGATACGCAGTATTTT | CASSQGPAGGSTDTQYF
TRBD1 | NA | TRBJ1-1 | TRBV5-1 | TGCGCCAGCAGCTTTATTGGGACAGGGGCCACTGAAGCTTTCTTT | CASSFIGTGATEAFF
NA | NA | TRBJ2-4 | TRBV6-5 | TGTGCCAGCAGCGCCGGGACTGTACCCGGGGAGTACTTC | CASSAGTVPGEYF
NA | NA | TRBJ2-7 | TRBV5-8 | TGTGCCAGCAGCTTGGGCCGGTCCTTCCTTAGCTCCTACGAGCAGTACTTC | CASSLGRSFLSSYEQYF
NA | NA | TRBJ2-7 | TRBV2 | TGTGCCAGCAGTGAACAGGAAGCCTACGAGCAGTACTTC | CASSEQEAYEQYF
NA | NA | TRBJ2-1 | TRBV7-2 | TGTGCCAGCAGTCCCTCCGGGAGTTACAATGAGCAGTTCTTC | CASSPSGSYNEQFF
NA | NA | TRBJ2-7 | TRBV5-5 | TGTGCCAGCAGCTCCCAGCGCGCGTCCACCTACGAGCAGTACTTC | CASSSQRASTYEQYF
TRBD1 | NA | TRBJ2-7 | TRBV5-4 | TGTGCCAGCAGCTTGGGGCTGACAGGGGCCCGGGGCGAGCAGTACTTC | CASSLGLTGARGEQYF